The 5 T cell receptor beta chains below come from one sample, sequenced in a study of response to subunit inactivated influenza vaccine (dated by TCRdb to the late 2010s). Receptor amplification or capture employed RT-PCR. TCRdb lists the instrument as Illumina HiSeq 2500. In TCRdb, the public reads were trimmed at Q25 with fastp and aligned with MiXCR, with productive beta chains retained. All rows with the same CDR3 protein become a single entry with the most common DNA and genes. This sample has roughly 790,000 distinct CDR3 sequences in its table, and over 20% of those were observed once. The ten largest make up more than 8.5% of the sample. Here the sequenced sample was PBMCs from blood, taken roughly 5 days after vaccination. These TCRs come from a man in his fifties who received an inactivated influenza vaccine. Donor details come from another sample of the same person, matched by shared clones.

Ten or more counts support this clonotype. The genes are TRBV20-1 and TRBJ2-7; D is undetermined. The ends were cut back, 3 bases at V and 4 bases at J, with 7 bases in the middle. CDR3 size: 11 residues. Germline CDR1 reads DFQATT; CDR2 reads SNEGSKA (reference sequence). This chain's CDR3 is CSASSGYEQYF. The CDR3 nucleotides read TGCAGTGCTAGTTCTGGGTACGAGCAGTACTTC.

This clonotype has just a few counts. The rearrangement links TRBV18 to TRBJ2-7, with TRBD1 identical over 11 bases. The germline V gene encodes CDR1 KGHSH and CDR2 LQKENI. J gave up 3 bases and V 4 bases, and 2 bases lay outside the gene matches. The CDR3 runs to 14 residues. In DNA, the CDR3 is TGTGCCAGCTCACGGGACAGGGGGAACTACGAGCAGTACTTC. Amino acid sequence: CASSRDRGNYEQYF.

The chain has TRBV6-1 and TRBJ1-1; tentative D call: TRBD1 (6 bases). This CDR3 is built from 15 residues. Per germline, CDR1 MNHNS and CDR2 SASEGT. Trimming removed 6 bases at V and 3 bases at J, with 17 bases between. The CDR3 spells CASREQGHIYTEAFF. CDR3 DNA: TGTGCCAGCAGGGAACAGGGCCACATTTACACTGAAGCTTTCTTT.

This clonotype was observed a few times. As DNA, the CDR3 is TGCAGCGTTGAACAGGGGATTGGCAATGAGCAGTTCTTC. Translated, it gives CSVEQGIGNEQFF. V gene TRBV29-1 combines with J gene TRBJ2-1, with D possibly being TRBD1 (6 bases). This CDR3 is 13 amino acids long. Germline V gene lookup returns CDR1 SQVTM and CDR2 ANQGSEA. Deletions cut 2 bases from V and 6 bases from J, with 11 bases between.

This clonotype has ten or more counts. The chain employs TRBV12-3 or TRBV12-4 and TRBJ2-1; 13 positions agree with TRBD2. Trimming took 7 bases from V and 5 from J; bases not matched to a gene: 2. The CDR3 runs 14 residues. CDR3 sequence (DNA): TGTGCCAGCAAAGGGACTAGCGGGGACAATGAGCAGTTCTTC. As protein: CASKGTSGDNEQFF.